The T cell receptor (beta chain) described here comes from a study of blood T cell repertoires in COVID-19. Sequencing was performed with immunoSEQ multiplex PCR; in TCRdb, only in-frame clones are kept and a portion is missing. The sample has around 100,000 clones, roughly 82% seen once. There are 13 residues in the CDR3. The trim removed 8 bases at V and 3 bases at J, leaving 4 bases unmatched. V and J are TRBV12-3 or TRBV12-4 and TRBJ1-2, with TRBD1 matching over 9 bases. Sequencing was done on a sample of peripheral blood. The sequence was collected from a man between 60 and 75 years old with acute or convalescent COVID-19. Here the CDR3 DNA reads TGTGCCAGCGGGGGACAGGGACACTATGGCTACACCTTC. Translating gives CASGGQGHYGYTF.